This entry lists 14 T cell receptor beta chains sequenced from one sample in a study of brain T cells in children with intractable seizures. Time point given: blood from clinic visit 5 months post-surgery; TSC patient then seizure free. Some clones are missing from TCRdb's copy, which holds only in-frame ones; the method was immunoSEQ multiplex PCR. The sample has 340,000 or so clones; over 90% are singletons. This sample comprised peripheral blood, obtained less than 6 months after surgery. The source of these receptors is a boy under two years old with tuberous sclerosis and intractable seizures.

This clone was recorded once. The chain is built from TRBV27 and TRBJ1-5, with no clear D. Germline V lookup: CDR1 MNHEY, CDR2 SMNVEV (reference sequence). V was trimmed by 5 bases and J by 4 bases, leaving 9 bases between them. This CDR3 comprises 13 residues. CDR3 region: CASSQRSNQPQHF. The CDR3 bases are TGTGCCAGCAGTCAGAGAAGTAATCAGCCCCAGCATTTT.

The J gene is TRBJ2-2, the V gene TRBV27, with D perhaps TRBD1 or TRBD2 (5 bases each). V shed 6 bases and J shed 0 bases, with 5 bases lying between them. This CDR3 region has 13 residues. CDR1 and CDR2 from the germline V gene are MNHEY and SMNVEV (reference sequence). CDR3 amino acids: CASRGPNTGELFF. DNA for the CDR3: TGTGCCAGCAGGGGACCGAACACCGGGGAGCTGTTTTTT.

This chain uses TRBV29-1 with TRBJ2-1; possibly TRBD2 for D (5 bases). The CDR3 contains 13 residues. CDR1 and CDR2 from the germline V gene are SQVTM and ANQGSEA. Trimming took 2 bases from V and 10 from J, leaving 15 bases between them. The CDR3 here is CSVEYRRSEEQFF. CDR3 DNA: TGCAGCGTTGAATATAGGAGGTCAGAAGAGCAGTTCTTC.

CDR3 protein: CASSFSGAFNQPQHF. The CDR3 bases are TGTGCCAGCAGTTTTTCAGGGGCCTTTAATCAGCCCCAGCATTTT. The chain carries TRBV27 and TRBJ1-5, with a possible D match to TRBD1 (6 bases). The germline V and J ends were trimmed by 3 bases and 4 bases, with 13 bases remaining between them. The CDR3 consists of 15 residues. The germline CDR1 and CDR2 sequences are MNHEY and SMNVEV (reference sequence).

CDR3 in amino acids: CASTRGELSTGELFF. As DNA, the CDR3 is TGTGCCAGCACCAGGGGCGAACTCTCCACCGGGGAGCTGTTTTTT. V usage is TRBV6-5 and J usage is TRBJ2-2; a weak D match, TRBD1 (6 bases). V was cut by 7 bases and J by 4 bases, with 16 bases left in between. The CDR3 contains 15 residues. The germline V gene encodes CDR1 MNHEY and CDR2 SVGAGI.

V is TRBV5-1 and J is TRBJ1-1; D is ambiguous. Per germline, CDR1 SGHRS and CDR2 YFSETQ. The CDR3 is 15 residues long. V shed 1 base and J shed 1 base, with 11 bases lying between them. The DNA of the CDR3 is TGCGCCAGCAGCTTGATTGATGAAGGGAACACTGAAGCTTTCTTT. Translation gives CASSLIDEGNTEAFF.

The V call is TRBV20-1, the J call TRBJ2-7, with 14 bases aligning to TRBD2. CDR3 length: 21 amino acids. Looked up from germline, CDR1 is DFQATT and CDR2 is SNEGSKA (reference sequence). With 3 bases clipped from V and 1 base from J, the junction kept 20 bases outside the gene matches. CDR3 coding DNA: TGCAGTGCTAGTCCCCCACGACTAGCGGGAGGGCTCTTGGTGTTTTCCTACGAGCAGTACTTC. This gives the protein CSASPPRLAGGLLVFSYEQYF.

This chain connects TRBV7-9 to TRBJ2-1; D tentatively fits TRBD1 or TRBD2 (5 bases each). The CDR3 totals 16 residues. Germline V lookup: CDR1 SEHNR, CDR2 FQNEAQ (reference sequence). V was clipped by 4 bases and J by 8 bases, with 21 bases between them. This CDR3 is CASSWDALQTWDEQFF. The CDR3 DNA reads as TGTGCCAGCAGCTGGGACGCACTTCAGACTTGGGATGAGCAGTTCTTC.

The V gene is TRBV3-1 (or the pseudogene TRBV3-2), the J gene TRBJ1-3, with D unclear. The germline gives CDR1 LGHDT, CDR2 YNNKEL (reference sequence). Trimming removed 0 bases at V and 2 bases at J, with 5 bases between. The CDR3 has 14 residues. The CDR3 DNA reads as TGTGCCAGCAGCCAAGAGTCGCCTGGAAACACCATATATTTT. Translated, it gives CASSQESPGNTIYF.

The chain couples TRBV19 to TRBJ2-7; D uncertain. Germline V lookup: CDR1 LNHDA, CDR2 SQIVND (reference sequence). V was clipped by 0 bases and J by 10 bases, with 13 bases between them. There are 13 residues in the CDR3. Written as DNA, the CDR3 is TGTGCCAGTAGTATAGATGAGGTTACAAGCCAGTACTTC. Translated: CASSIDEVTSQYF.

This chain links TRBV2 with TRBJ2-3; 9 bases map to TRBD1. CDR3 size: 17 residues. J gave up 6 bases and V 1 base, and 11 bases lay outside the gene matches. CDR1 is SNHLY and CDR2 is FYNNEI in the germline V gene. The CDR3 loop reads CASSEGTGTGTSDTQYF. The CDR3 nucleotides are TGTGCCAGCAGTGAAGGTACCGGGACAGGGACATCGGATACGCAGTATTTT.

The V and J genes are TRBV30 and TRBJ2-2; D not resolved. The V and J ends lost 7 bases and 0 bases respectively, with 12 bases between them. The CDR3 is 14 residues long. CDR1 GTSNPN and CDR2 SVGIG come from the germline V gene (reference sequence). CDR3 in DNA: TGTGCCTCCCTGGCCGAAACGAACACCGGGGAGCTGTTTTTT. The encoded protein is CASLAETNTGELFF.

The DNA for the CDR3 is TGCAGCGTTGTAACCAGGGTGAGGGGCTACACCTTC. Encoded protein: CSVVTRVRGYTF. V is TRBV29-1 and J is TRBJ1-2; D is possibly TRBD1 (5 bases). Trimming removed 4 bases from V and 8 bases from J, with 14 bases in between. The CDR3 consists of 12 residues. CDR1 is SQVTM, CDR2 ANQGSEA, per germline.

The CDR3 sequence: CASSLGRVNWASGANVLTF. The CDR3 coding sequence is TGTGCCAGCAGCTTAGGAAGGGTGAACTGGGCCTCTGGGGCCAACGTCCTGACTTTC. The V gene is TRBV7-9, the J gene TRBJ2-6; D gene ambiguous. The length of the CDR3 is 19 residues. Trimming shortened V by 1 base and J by 0 bases, and 16 bases separated the two germline ends. Per the germline V gene, CDR1 is SEHNR and CDR2 is FQNEAQ (reference sequence).